These T cell receptor beta chains were read from a single sample in a study of tumor-infiltrating lymphocytes in primary liver carcinoma. MiXCR, applied by TCRdb to the multiplex PCR reads, yields one record per CDR3 protein. Altogether approximately 190,000 distinct CDR3 sequences are present, over 80% being singletons, with the ten largest covering roughly 18%. The sample comprised tumor tissue from primary liver carcinoma. The source is a man aged 40-49 years with primary liver carcinoma and hepatitis B virus infection. Each CDR3 is given with its conserved first and last residue. A D gene is named only where the DNA matches it firmly. Not all rows give a size; the values are once, few, many and, for expanded clones, a class.

CDR3nt	CDR3aa	abundance	len	j_gene	v_gene	d_gene
TGTGCCAGCTGTTACTCGGGGACAGGCAATCAGTCCCAGCATTTT	CASCYSGTGNQSQHF	NA	15	TRBJ1-5	TRBV6-5	TRBD1
TGCGCCAGCAGCCAAGATCTGACGTACGAGCAGTACTTT	CASSQDLTYEQYF	NA	13	TRBJ2-7	TRBV4-3	NA
TGTGCCAGCACCGGACATGGGTCACCCTTCCACTTT	CASTGHGSPFHF	NA	12	TRBJ1-6	TRBV5-4	NA
TGTGCCTGCCCCCCCGACACTGAAACTTTCTTT	CACPPDTETFF	NA	11	TRBJ1-1	TRBV30	NA
TGTAGCGTCTCGAATCTGGGGGGAACTGAAGCTTTCTTT	CSVSNLGGTEAFF	NA	13	TRBJ1-1	TRBV29-1	NA
TGTGCCAGCAGCCTCCTCCCGAGGAGGGGAAAGACCCAGTACTTC	CASSLLPRRGKTQYF	NA	15	TRBJ2-5	TRBV14	NA
TGTGCCAGCAGTTTTTTGACAAGGGATTACGATGAGCAGTTCTTC	CASSFLTRDYDEQFF	NA	15	TRBJ2-1	TRBV12-3/TRBV12-4	NA
TGTGCCAGCAGCTTCTGGACAGGGCGAGAAGAGACTCAGTACTTC	CASSFWTGREETQYF	NA	15	TRBJ2-5	TRBV7-9	TRBD1
TGTGCCAGCAGCTCAACGGACGGGGACGAGCACTACTTC	CASSSTDGDEHYF	NA	13	TRBJ2-7	TRBV11-1	NA
TGTGCCAGCAGCACAAACCAGAGAGGCGCTGAAGCTTTCTTT	CASSTNQRGAEAFF	medium-sized	14	TRBJ1-1	TRBV4-2	NA
TGCAGCGTTTCAACGAACACCGGGGAAGTGTTTTTT	CSVSTNTGEVFF	NA	12	TRBJ2-2	TRBV29-1	NA
TGTGCCAGCCGAGGGGGCGCGTATCCAAAGACCCAGTACTTC	CASRGGAYPKTQYF	NA	14	TRBJ2-5	TRBV28	TRBD1
TGTGCCAGCAGTTACCCGTATTCCTACGAGCAGTACTTC	CASSYPYSYEQYF	medium-sized	13	TRBJ2-7	TRBV6-2/TRBV6-3	NA
TGCGCCAGCAGCCAAGAGGGGGACTATGGCTACACCTTC	CASSQEGDYGYTF	many	13	TRBJ1-2	TRBV4-1	NA
TGTGCCACCAGAATATGGGAAGGCGACTACGCCTTC	CATRIWEGDYAF	NA	12	TRBJ1-2	TRBV6-2/TRBV6-3	NA
TGTGCCAGCAGCTCCGGGACGGCTACCACAGATACGCAGTTTTTT	CASSSGTATTDTQFF	NA	15	TRBJ2-3	TRBV5-5	NA
TGTGCCAACACCTTTCCCGGGACTAGCGACACCAAAAACATTCAGTACTTC	CANTFPGTSDTKNIQYF	NA	17	TRBJ2-4	TRBV11-1	TRBD2
TGCATCGTTTCACCCCCGTCCGGGGCAGATACGCAGCATTTT	CIVSPPSGADTQHF	once	14	TRBJ1-5	TRBV29-1	NA
TGTCCCAGCAGCGGGGCAGGAACGGACAATGAGCAGTTCTTC	CPSSGAGTDNEQFF	NA	14	TRBJ2-1	TRBV5-6	TRBD2
TGTGCCAGCAACCCCGGGACAGGGTTTTGGGAGAGTGATGAGCAGTTCTTC	CASNPGTGFWESDEQFF	NA	17	TRBJ2-1	TRBV6-1	TRBD1
TGTGCCTGGAGTGTGGATAGGAGGACTGAAGCTATCTTT	CAWSVDRRTEAIF	NA	13	TRBJ1-1	TRBV30	NA
TGCAGCGTTGAACCTAGTGGCATCTACACTGAGCAGTTCTTC	CSVEPSGIYTEQFF	NA	14	TRBJ2-1	TRBV29-1	NA
TGCGCCAGCAACCAACTCGGGACTAGCGAGTACAACGAGCAGTTCTTC	CASNQLGTSEYNEQFF	NA	16	TRBJ2-1	TRBV4-1	TRBD2
TGTGCCAGCAGTTTATCCAGGATGGAGACCCAGTACTTC	CASSLSRMETQYF	NA	13	TRBJ2-5	TRBV12-3/TRBV12-4	NA
TGTGCCAGCAGCTTCCGACCGAGAGCCTACGAGCAGCACTTC	CASSFRPRAYEQHF	once	14	TRBJ2-7	TRBV5-4	NA
TGTTCCAGCACTCGAGCGGGAGGGGCATACAATGAGCAGTTCTTC	CSSTRAGGAYNEQFF	NA	15	TRBJ2-1	TRBV6-5	TRBD2
TGTTCCAGCAGTGAAAAGGGGACGGGACTTTCGGAGCTGTTTTTC	CSSSEKGTGLSELFF	NA	15	TRBJ2-2	TRBV2	NA
TGTGCCAGCTGGACAGGGCAAGTAGGAGGGCAGTTCTTC	CASWTGQVGGQFF	NA	13	TRBJ2-1	TRBV2	TRBD1
TGTGCCAGTTGGTTAGGACTTAGCAATCAGCCCCAGCATTTT	CASWLGLSNQPQHF	NA	14	TRBJ1-5	TRBV19	NA
TGTACCTGCCGAAGGGGTAACACTGAAGGTTTCTTT	CTCRRGNTEGFF	NA	12	TRBJ1-1	TRBV6-1	NA